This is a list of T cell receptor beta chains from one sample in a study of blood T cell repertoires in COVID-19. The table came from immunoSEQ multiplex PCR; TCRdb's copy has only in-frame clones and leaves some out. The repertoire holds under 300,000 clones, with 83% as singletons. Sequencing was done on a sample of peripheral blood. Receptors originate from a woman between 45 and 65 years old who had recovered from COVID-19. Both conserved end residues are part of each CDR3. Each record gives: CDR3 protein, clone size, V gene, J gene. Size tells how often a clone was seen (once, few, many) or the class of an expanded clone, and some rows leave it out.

CASSLRGEGGGFF	-	TRBV3-1/TRBV3-2	TRBJ2-1
CASSPGTSGRHEQFF	few	TRBV6-2/TRBV6-3	TRBJ2-1
CSGAGLAGALNTGELFF	-	TRBV29-1	TRBJ2-2
CASSRLLGEQFF	-	TRBV14	TRBJ2-1
CASSLELLTDTQYF	-	TRBV5-8	TRBJ2-3
CASRRTYNSPLHF	-	TRBV6-5	TRBJ1-6
CASSYPRTYEQYF	-	TRBV7-9	TRBJ2-7
CASRWDRGLEETQYF	-	TRBV28	TRBJ2-5
CASSAKNPRPSYEQYF	-	TRBV3-1/TRBV3-2	TRBJ2-7
CASSLRAAEDNEQFF	-	TRBV5-1	TRBJ2-1
CASSFVAHSPHFSGNTIYF	-	TRBV28	TRBJ1-3
CASSVGGTGVGSPLHF	-	TRBV9	TRBJ1-6
CASSSREKLNIQYF	-	TRBV5-4	TRBJ2-4
CASSPTGFNSPLHF	-	TRBV28	TRBJ1-6
CASSSRGSGANVLTF	-	TRBV7-9	TRBJ2-6
CASSRAFSSYNEQFF	-	TRBV19	TRBJ2-1
CASTHTDLYGYTF	-	TRBV2	TRBJ1-2
CALGQLMNTEAFF	-	TRBV30	TRBJ1-1
CASSLGQVSTDTQYF	-	TRBV27	TRBJ2-3
CASRANPRGYTGELFF	-	TRBV19	TRBJ2-2
CASSQEGSGSPDEQFF	-	TRBV4-3	TRBJ2-1
CASSPNLREPNEKLFF	-	TRBV7-2	TRBJ1-4
CASSLAGTNEKLFF	few	TRBV27	TRBJ1-4
CASATGRRETQYF	-	TRBV5-1	TRBJ2-5